A single sample gave rise to the 14 T cell receptor beta chains below, sequenced in a study of T-cell reconstitution after alpha-beta-depleted transplantation in children. Unique molecular identifiers were built into the TCRbeta library. TCRdb reprocessed the PCR reads via MiXCR and lists one record per CDR3 protein. The table has just over 70,000 distinct CDR3 sequences, about 6.7% seen once. Sample: PBMCs from the stem cell graft donor, taken from the stem cell graft. All receptors derive from a human donor who donated a stem cell graft to a child with acute lymphoblastic leukemia.

The chain recombines TRBV6-1 with TRBJ2-7; D unresolved. Trimming removed 6 bases from V and 3 bases from J, with 18 bases in between. CDR3 length: 15 residues. Germline loops: CDR1 MNHNS, CDR2 SASEGT. This CDR3 is CASSKRAIQSYEQYF. CDR3 coding DNA: TGTGCCAGCAGCAAAAGGGCCATCCAGAGCTACGAGCAGTACTTC.

The table lists this clonotype with many counts. The chain carries TRBV13 and TRBJ1-1, with 9 bases fitting TRBD1. Trimming at V came to 3 bases and at J to 1 base, leaving 3 bases not matched to a gene. Germline-derived CDR1 and CDR2 are PRHDT and FYEKMQ (reference sequence). The CDR3 contains 15 residues. The CDR3 DNA sequence: TGTGCCAGCAGCTTGACAGGGGGAGCGAACACTGAAGCTTTCTTT. Its translation: CASSLTGGANTEAFF.

The chain is built from TRBV10-3 and TRBJ1-5; D may be TRBD1 (6 bases). CDR3 length equals 17 residues. CDR1 is ENHRY and CDR2 is SYGVKD in the germline V gene. The ends were cut back, 0 bases at V and 5 bases at J, with 17 bases in the middle. CDR3: CAISESWGGAWDQPQHF. CDR3 DNA sequence: TGTGCCATCAGTGAGTCGTGGGGGGGCGCTTGGGATCAGCCCCAGCATTTT.

Ten or more counts support this clonotype. The genes are TRBV7-8 and TRBJ2-1, with 9 bases lining up with TRBD1. Unmatched junction bases numbered 8, after V lost 1 base and J lost 7 bases. The CDR3 consists of 16 residues. Germline V gene data show CDR1 as SGHVS and CDR2 as FQNEAQ. In nucleotides, the CDR3 is TGTGCCAGCAGCTTAGGGGGGACAGGGAAGAGGAATGAGCAGTTCTTC. Residues: CASSLGGTGKRNEQFF.

This clonotype showed up just a few times. The CDR3 nucleotides read TGTGCCAGCAGTCGTCAACAGGGGAATACTAACTATGGCTACACCTTC. Its protein is CASSRQQGNTNYGYTF. V and J are TRBV12-3 or TRBV12-4 and TRBJ1-2; 7 nucleotides align to TRBD1. V dropped 5 bases and J dropped 0; count of bases not matched to a gene: 9. This CDR3 region has 16 residues.

The V call is TRBV6-5, the J call TRBJ2-1; D is unresolved. Germline-derived CDR1 and CDR2 are MNHEY and SVGAGI. Trimming took off 6 bases at V and 4 bases at J, with 7 bases between the two ends. CDR3 length equals 12 residues. CDR3 sequence: CASRTQYNEQFF. The DNA of the CDR3 is TGTGCCAGCAGGACTCAGTACAATGAGCAGTTCTTC.

The CDR3 nucleotides are TGTGCCAGCTCAGGGGGACAGGATAAGGATACGCAGTATTTT. This codes for CASSGGQDKDTQYF. The V call is TRBV18, the J call TRBJ2-3; 8 nucleotides line up with TRBD1. Germline V gene lookup returns CDR1 KGHSH and CDR2 LQKENI. With 5 bases clipped from V and 6 bases from J, the junction kept 7 bases outside the gene matches. CDR3 size: 14 residues. Drawing the rest from reference TRBV18 and TRBJ2-3, the complete variable domain is NAGVMQNPRHLVRRRGQEARLRCSPMKGHSHVYWYRQLPEEGLKFMVYLQKENIIDESGMPKERFSAEFPKEGPSILRIQQVVRGDSAAYFCASSGGQDKDTQYFGPGTRLTVL.

This chain connects TRBV9 to TRBJ2-5; D is uncertain. The CDR3 length is 14 residues. The germline V gene has CDR1 SGDLS and CDR2 YYNGEE. Trimming removed 4 bases from V and 1 base from J, with 11 bases in between. CDR3 in DNA: TGTGCCAGCAGCTCAGCTGGGCGCCAAGAGACCCAGTACTTC. Its translation is CASSSAGRQETQYF.

A few counts support this clonotype. J is TRBJ1-1 and V is TRBV18; 8 positions match TRBD1. CDR3 length: 15 residues. The junction had 5 bases not matched to a gene; V was cut back by 4 bases and J by 1 base. CDR1 KGHSH and CDR2 LQKENI come from the germline V gene. In DNA form, the CDR3 reads TGTGCCAGCTCACAGGACAGGGCGAGGAACACTGAAGCTTTCTTT. It specifies CASSQDRARNTEAFF.

V gene TRBV5-1 combines with J gene TRBJ2-5, with TRBD1 as a possible D gene (6 bases). The V gene lost 4 bases and the J gene lost 6 bases, with 16 bases spanning the gap. In germline, CDR1 is SGHRS, CDR2 YFSETQ. CDR3 length equals 14 residues. Written as DNA, the CDR3 is TGCGCCAGCAGCGTGTCAGGGGAGAGACAGACCCAGTACTTC. Amino acid sequence: CASSVSGERQTQYF.

Many counts were recorded for this clonotype. This chain connects TRBV5-1 to TRBJ2-5; 10 positions match TRBD1. The CDR3 is made up of 16 amino acids. V shed 2 bases, J shed 1 base, and the junction held 5 bases outside the gene matches. CDR1 and CDR2 from the germline V gene are SGHRS and YFSETQ. Here the CDR3 reads CASSLSGTGAQETQYF. The CDR3 DNA reads TGCGCCAGCAGCTTATCCGGGACAGGGGCCCAAGAGACCCAGTACTTC. Full variable domain (rest looked up from reference TRBV5-1 and TRBJ2-5): KAGVTQTPRYLIKTRGQQVTLSCSPISGHRSVSWYQQTPGQGLQFLFEYFSETQRNKGNFPGRFSGRQFSNSRSEMNVSTLELGDSALYLCASSLSGTGAQETQYFGPGTRLLVL.

This clonotype was counted between two and nine times. The chain couples TRBV2 to TRBJ2-2; D is perhaps TRBD2 (5 bases). Trimming left V 6 bases short and J 7 bases short, with 15 bases between. Germline CDR1 reads SNHLY; CDR2 reads FYNNEI. The CDR3 totals 14 residues. The CDR3 region has the DNA TGTGCCAGCAGCCGAATCCGGGGTTTCGGGGAGCTGTTTTTT. Its translation is CASSRIRGFGELFF.

This clonotype came up a few times. CDR3 sequence: CASGLLGRGNHNEQFF. The DNA of the CDR3 is TGTGCTAGTGGTTTGCTCGGTCGGGGGAATCACAATGAGCAGTTCTTC. This chain links TRBV12-5 with TRBJ2-1; tentatively, D is TRBD2 (6 bases). The CDR3 length is 16 residues. V was pared by 2 bases and J by 5 bases, with 16 bases between. Germline loops: CDR1 LGHNT, CDR2 FRNRAP.

This clonotype was counted at least ten times. The CDR3 sequence: CASSEEEISYEQYF. CDR3 in DNA: TGTGCCAGCAGCGAGGAGGAAATCTCCTACGAGCAGTACTTC. J is TRBJ2-7 and V is TRBV2; the D gene is possibly TRBD2 (5 bases). CDR1 is SNHLY and CDR2 is FYNNEI in the germline V gene. The CDR3 consists of 14 residues. V lost 6 bases and J lost 0, with 12 bases in between.